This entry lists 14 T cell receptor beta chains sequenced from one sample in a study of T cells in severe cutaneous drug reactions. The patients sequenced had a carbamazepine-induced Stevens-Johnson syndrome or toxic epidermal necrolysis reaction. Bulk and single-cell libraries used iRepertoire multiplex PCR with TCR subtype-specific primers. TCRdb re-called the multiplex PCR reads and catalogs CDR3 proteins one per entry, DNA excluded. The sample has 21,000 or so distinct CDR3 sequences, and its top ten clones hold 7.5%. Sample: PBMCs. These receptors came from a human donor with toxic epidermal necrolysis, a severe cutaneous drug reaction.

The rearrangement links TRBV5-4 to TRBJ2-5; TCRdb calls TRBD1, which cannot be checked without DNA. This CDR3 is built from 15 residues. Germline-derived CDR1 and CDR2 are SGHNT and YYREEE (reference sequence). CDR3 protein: CASSRAQQGEETQYF.

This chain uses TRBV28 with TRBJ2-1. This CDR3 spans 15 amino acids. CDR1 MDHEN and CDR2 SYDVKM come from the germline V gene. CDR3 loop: CASRTGGSPHNEQFF.

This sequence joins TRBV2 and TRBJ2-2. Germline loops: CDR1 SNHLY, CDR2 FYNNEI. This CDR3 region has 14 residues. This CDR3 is CASTKGHQTGELFF.

This CDR3 is CASSLTDVGSEAFF. The chain recombines TRBV7-3 with TRBJ1-1. Germline V gene data show CDR1 as SGHTA and CDR2 as FQGTGA. This CDR3 has 14 amino acids.

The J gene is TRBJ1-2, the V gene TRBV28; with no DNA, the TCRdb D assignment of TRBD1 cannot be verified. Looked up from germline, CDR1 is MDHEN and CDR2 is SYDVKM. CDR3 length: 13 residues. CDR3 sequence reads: CASSFKGNYGYTF.

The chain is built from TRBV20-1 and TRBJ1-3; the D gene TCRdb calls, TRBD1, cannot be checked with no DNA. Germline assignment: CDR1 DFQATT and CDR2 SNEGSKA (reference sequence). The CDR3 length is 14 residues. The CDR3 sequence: CSATRASSGNTIYF.

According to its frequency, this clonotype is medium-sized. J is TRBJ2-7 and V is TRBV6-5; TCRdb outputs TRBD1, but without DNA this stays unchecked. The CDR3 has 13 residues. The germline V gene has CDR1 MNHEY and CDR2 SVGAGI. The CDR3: CASGWQGNDEQYF.

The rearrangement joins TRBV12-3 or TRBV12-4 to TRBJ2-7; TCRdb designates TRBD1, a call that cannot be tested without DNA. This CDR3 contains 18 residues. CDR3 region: CASGWTRGQGTVEREQYF.

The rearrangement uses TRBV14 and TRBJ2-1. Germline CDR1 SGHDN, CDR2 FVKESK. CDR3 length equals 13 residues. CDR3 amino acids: CASSQRRWDEQFF.

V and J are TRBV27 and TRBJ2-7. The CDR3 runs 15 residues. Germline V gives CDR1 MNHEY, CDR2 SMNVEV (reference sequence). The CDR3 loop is CASREESDRPYEQYF.

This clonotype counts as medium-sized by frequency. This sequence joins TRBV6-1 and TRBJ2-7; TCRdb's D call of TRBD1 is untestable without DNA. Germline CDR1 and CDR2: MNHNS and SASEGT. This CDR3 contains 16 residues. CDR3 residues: CASRGATGRTSYEQYF.

The CDR3 reads CASSQDSPAEQYF. This chain joins TRBV4-2 and TRBJ2-7. Germline loops: CDR1 LGHNA, CDR2 YNFKEQ. The CDR3 length is 13 residues.

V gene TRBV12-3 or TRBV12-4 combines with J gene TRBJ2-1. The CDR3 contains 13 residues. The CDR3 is CASTPSPYNEQFF.

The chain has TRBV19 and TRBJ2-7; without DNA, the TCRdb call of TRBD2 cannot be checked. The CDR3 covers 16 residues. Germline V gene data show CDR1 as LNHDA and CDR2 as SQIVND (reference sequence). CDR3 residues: CASSAGLAALSYEQYF.